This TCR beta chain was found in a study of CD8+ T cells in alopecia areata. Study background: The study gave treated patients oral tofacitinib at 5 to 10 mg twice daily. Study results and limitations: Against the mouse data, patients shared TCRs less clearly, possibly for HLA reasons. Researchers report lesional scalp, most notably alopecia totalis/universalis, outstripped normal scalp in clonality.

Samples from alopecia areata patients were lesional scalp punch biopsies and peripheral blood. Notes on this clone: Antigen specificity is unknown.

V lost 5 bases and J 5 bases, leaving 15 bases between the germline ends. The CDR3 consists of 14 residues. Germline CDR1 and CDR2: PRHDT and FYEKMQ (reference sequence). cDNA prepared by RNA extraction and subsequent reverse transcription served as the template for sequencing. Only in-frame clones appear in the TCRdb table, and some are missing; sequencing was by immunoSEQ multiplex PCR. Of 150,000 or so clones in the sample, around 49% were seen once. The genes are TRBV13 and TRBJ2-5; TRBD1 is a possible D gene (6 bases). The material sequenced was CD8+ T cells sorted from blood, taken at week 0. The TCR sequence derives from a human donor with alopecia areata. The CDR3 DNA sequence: TGTGCCAGCAGCCGACCCCAGGGGAATGAGACCCAGTACTTC. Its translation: CASSRPQGNETQYF. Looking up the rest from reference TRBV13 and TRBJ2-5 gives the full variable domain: AAGVIQSPRHLIKEKRETATLKCYPIPRHDTVYWYQQGPGQDPQFLISFYEKMQSDKGSIPDRFSAQQFSDYHSELNMSSLELGDSALYFCASSRPQGNETQYFGPGTRLLVL.